This TCR beta chain was observed in a study of T cells in women clearing cervical HPV infection. On the study more broadly: Cases were women with histologically confirmed HPV16-related CIN3 or worse, including a couple of invasive cancers. Study outcomes and limitations: CIN3+ cases had significantly higher TCR repertoire richness than controls, but evenness did not differ.

Clones were sequenced by immunoSEQ multiplex PCR, and TCRdb holds only the in-frame ones, with some missing. The sample table includes 13,000 or so clones. Germline loops: CDR1 MRHNA, CDR2 SNTAGT. The CDR3 length is 18 residues. The trim removed 7 bases at V and 2 bases at J, leaving 17 bases unmatched. Worth noting for this clone: Its antigen is undetermined. The observed sequence ends 3 residues before the CDR3 terminus, with the missing tail filled in from the germline J gene.

Cervical HPV DNA detected by MY09/MY11 PCR, typed by dot-blot. Sequencing was performed on blood buffy coat. The chain is built from TRBV6-4 and TRBJ2-3; 8 bases fit TRBD2. This TCR came from a woman between 18 and 69 years old with a cervical HPV16 infection that either progressed to CIN3+ or cleared (not recorded which). The sequenced part of the CDR3 DNA is TGTGCCAGCATTGGCTCAATAGCGGGGCCTTTTATCACAGATACG. This codes for CASIGSIAGPFITDT. The full CDR3 protein reads CASIGSIAGPFITDTQYF.